Given below is one T cell receptor beta chain in context. Its target is not known. Treatment given: about 20 received Ad26.COV2.S at low or high dose, single or two shots; 5 received placebo; per-sample allocation not given. All samples were drawn on day 63, counting from the first vaccine or placebo injection. An Ad26 vector expressing Wuhan-strain SARS-CoV-2 spike constituted the vaccine. Germline V gene data show CDR1 as LNHDA and CDR2 as SQIVND (reference sequence). The CDR3 has 14 residues. V was clipped by 7 bases and J by 2 bases; unmatched bases: 5. This sample is part of a study of Ad26.COV2.S vaccination and SARS-CoV-2 variants. Looking at the study overall: It was the COV1001 Ad26.COV2.S trial arm that included the donor. Recipients of Ad26.COV2.S got it intramuscularly, once or twice 56 days apart. Study-level findings and limits: Whether participants received vaccine or placebo, their non-spike TCR breadth was similar.

Profiling relied on immunoSEQ multiplex PCR, and the TCRdb table lists in-frame clones only, not all of them. The table lists around 450,000 clones, 88% of them singletons. V usage is TRBV19 and J usage is TRBJ1-1; TRBD1 aligns across 9 bases. The material sequenced was peripheral blood, taken in a trial of Ad26.COV2.S vaccine versus placebo. The sequence was obtained from a person aged 18-65 years who received the Ad26.COV2.S COVID-19 vaccine or a placebo. The CDR3: CASILTGGNTEAFF. The CDR3 DNA is TGTGCCAGTATACTGACAGGGGGAAACACTGAAGCTTTCTTT.